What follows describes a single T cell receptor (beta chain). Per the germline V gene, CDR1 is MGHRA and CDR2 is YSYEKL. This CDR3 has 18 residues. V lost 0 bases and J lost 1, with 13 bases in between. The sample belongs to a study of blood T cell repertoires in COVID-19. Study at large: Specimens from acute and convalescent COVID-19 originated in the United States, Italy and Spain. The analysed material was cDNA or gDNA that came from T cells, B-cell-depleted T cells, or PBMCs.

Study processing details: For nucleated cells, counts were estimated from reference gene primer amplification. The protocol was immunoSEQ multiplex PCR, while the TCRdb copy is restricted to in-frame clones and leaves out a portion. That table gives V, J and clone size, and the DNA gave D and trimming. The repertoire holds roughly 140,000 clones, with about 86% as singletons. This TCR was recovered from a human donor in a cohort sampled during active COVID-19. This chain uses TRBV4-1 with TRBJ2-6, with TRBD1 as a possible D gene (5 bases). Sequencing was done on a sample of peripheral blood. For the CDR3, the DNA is TGCGCCAGCAGCCAAGAGGGCAGGGCGCAGTCTGGGGCCAACGTCCTGACTTTC. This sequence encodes CASSQEGRAQSGANVLTF.